These T cell receptor beta chains were read from a single sample in a study of blood T cell repertoires in COVID-19. Repertoires were generated with immunoSEQ multiplex PCR, while TCRdb's copy carries only in-frame clones and drops some. The table has some 250,000 clones, 83% seen once. The sequenced sample was peripheral blood. These TCRs come from a middle-aged man with active or convalescent COVID-19. The CDR3 runs from the conserved cysteine through the conserved F or W. D genes are given only for firm matches. For some rows the clone size is stated as once, few or many, or as a class when expanded; others skip it.

d_call j_call clone_size v_call cdr3_nt cdr3_aa
TRBD1 TRBJ1-3 . TRBV3-1/TRBV3-2 TGTGCCAGCGGGGAACAGGGGGGGTCATCTGGAAACACCATATATTTT CASGEQGGSSGNTIYF
. TRBJ1-1 . TRBV29-1 TGCAGCGTTGGGGGGTTTGGGGGAGGAATGAACACTGAAGCTTTCTTT CSVGGFGGGMNTEAFF
. TRBJ1-2 . TRBV25-1 TGTGCCAGCAGTGTAACCGGTACTAACTATGGCTACACCTTC CASSVTGTNYGYTF
. TRBJ2-3 . TRBV4-2 TGTGCCAGCAGCCAAGAAACAGTGGGCGCAGGGGGGCGTACAGATACGCAGTATTTT CASSQETVGAGGRTDTQYF
. TRBJ1-5 once TRBV7-2 TGTGCCAGCAGCCCTCGGACGGGGAATCAGCCCCAGCATTTT CASSPRTGNQPQHF
. TRBJ1-5 . TRBV19 TGTGCCAGTAGTGCCATCCGGCAGGTCAATCAGCCCCAGCATTTT CASSAIRQVNQPQHF
TRBD1 TRBJ2-5 . TRBV5-1 TGCGCCAGCAGCCTAACCCCGGACAGGGGGCGCCCGGAGACCCAGTACTTC CASSLTPDRGRPETQYF
TRBD1 TRBJ2-7 . TRBV11-3 TGTGCCAGCAGCTTAGGACAGGGGGCCTCCTACGAGCAGTACTTC CASSLGQGASYEQYF
. TRBJ2-7 . TRBV27 TGTGCCAGCAGTTTATCTGGGGCAGCCACTCAGTACTTC CASSLSGAATQYF
TRBD2 TRBJ2-3 . TRBV3-1/TRBV3-2 TGTGCCAGCAGCCAAGGGGGACTAGCGGGAGGTAGAACAGATACGCAGTATTTT CASSQGGLAGGRTDTQYF
TRBD1 TRBJ1-5 . TRBV7-8 TGTGCCAGCAGCCGAGGACAGGGCGGCAATCAGCCCCAGCATTTT CASSRGQGGNQPQHF
TRBD1 TRBJ1-1 . TRBV11-3 TGTGCCAGCATCGACAGGGTGAACACTGAAGCTTTCTTT CASIDRVNTEAFF
TRBD1 TRBJ2-5 . TRBV5-8 TGTGCCAGCAGTTCGGACAGGGTAAAACAGACCCAGTACTTC CASSSDRVKQTQYF
. TRBJ2-2 . TRBV7-8 TGTGCCATCACCAGGGTCACCGGGGAGCTGTTTTTT CAITRVTGELFF
TRBD1 TRBJ2-7 . TRBV6-5 TGTGCCAGCAGTTACGGGACAGTCCCCTTCTACGAGCAGTACTTC CASSYGTVPFYEQYF
. TRBJ1-6 . TRBV3-1/TRBV3-2 TGTGCCAGCAGCCCCGGGATCGATAATTCACCCCTCCACTTT CASSPGIDNSPLHF
TRBD2 TRBJ2-7 once TRBV28 TGTGCCAGCAGACCCGGGACTACCCGCGAGCAGTACTTC CASRPGTTREQYF
. TRBJ1-4 . TRBV9 TGTGCCAGCACCTTTGACGCAACCGGGGAAAAACTGTTTTTT CASTFDATGEKLFF
. TRBJ2-2 . TRBV30 TGTGCCTGGAGTGAGACAGGTTCCGGGGAGCTGTTTTTT CAWSETGSGELFF
TRBD2 TRBJ2-2 . TRBV13 TGTGCCAGCAGCTTCCGCGGGGGGCAGAACACCGGGGAGCTGTTTTTT CASSFRGGQNTGELFF
. TRBJ1-2 . TRBV7-9 TGTGCCAGCAGCTTAAGGGGTGACGGCTACACCTTC CASSLRGDGYTF
. TRBJ1-1 . TRBV4-1 TGCGCCAGCAGCCTCACCGGGACTAGGAACACTGAAGCTTTCTTT CASSLTGTRNTEAFF
. TRBJ2-5 . TRBV5-1 TGCGCCAGCAGCCTGCAGGGTGTGGAGACCCAGTACTTC CASSLQGVETQYF
TRBD2 TRBJ2-7 few TRBV11-3 TGTGCCAGCAGCTTAGCCCTTGGGGCGGGAGAGTACGAGCAGTACTTC CASSLALGAGEYEQYF
TRBD1 TRBJ2-2 . TRBV2 TGTGCCCCACCGTGGGGCCTTATACAAAACGGGACAGCCACCGGGGAGCTGTTTTTT CAPPWGLIQNGTATGELFF
. TRBJ1-6 . TRBV30 TGTGCCTGGAGTGTACTTCAGGGGCGAAATAATTCACCCCTCCACTTT CAWSVLQGRNNSPLHF
TRBD2 TRBJ2-3 . TRBV6-1 TGTGCCAGCAGTGTATCGCTAGCGGGAGTCCCGGGGACAGATACGCAGTATTTT CASSVSLAGVPGTDTQYF
. TRBJ2-6 . TRBV5-6 TGTGCCAGCAGCTTAGCAGGCGGGGCCAACGTCCTGACTTTC CASSLAGGANVLTF
. TRBJ1-6 few TRBV6-5 TGTGCCAGCAGTTACTCGAGGGATCGTTCACCCCTCCACTTT CASSYSRDRSPLHF
TRBD1 TRBJ1-2 few TRBV7-9 TGTGCCAGCACCGCAGGGGGTGCCGATGGCTACACCTTC CASTAGGADGYTF
. TRBJ2-2 . TRBV10-3 TGTGCCATCAGTGAGCCGCCGCCCACATCGAACACCGGGGAGCTGTTTTTT CAISEPPPTSNTGELFF
TRBD1 TRBJ1-6 . TRBV28 TGTGCCAGCAGCCGTGGGACAGGGGATTCACCCCTCCACTTT CASSRGTGDSPLHF
. TRBJ1-1 . TRBV11-2 TGTGCCAGCAGCATGACAGGGAACACTGAAGCTTTCTTT CASSMTGNTEAFF
. TRBJ2-4 . TRBV18 TGTGCCAGCTCACCTGGACAGACCAAAAACATTCAGTACTTC CASSPGQTKNIQYF
TRBD1 TRBJ1-5 . TRBV2 TGTGCCAGCAGTGCCCTGACAGGGGGACGCAATCAGCCCCAGCATTTT CASSALTGGRNQPQHF
. TRBJ1-5 few TRBV28 TGTGCCAGCAGTCATCGAACAGGGCGCGGGTTAAATCAAGCCCAGCATTTT CASSHRTGRGLNQAQHF
TRBD2 TRBJ2-1 . TRBV9 TGTGCCAGCAGCCCTTGGACTAGCGTGGGCAATGAGCAGTTCTTC CASSPWTSVGNEQFF
. TRBJ1-3 once TRBV29-1 TGCAGCGTTGCCACAGGGTTTGGAAACACCATATATTTT CSVATGFGNTIYF
. TRBJ1-6 . TRBV6-6 TGTGCCAGCAGTTACCCTGAGATTAATTCACCCCTCCACTTT CASSYPEINSPLHF
. TRBJ1-3 . TRBV6-6 TGTGCCAGCAGTTACTCGACAGCCAGGGCTGGAAACACCATATATTTT CASSYSTARAGNTIYF
. TRBJ1-1 . TRBV6-5 TGTGCCAGCAGACAGGCGGACACCACCCATGAAGCTTTCTTT CASRQADTTHEAFF
TRBD2 TRBJ2-3 . TRBV5-1 TGCGCCAGCAGCTTGGGAGGTGGAGGCGGGGGTAGCACAGATACGCAGTATTTT CASSLGGGGGGSTDTQYF
TRBD2 TRBJ2-7 once TRBV6-5 TGTGCCAGCACCCCTCTAGCGGGGGTTCCCTACGAGCAGTACTTC CASTPLAGVPYEQYF
. TRBJ1-3 once TRBV2 TGTGCCAGCAACCGGGTGTCTGGAAACACCATATATTTT CASNRVSGNTIYF
. TRBJ1-4 . TRBV19 TGTGCCAGTAGTTCCTTGACCGCGGGGACAACTAATGAAAAACTGTTTTTT CASSSLTAGTTNEKLFF
TRBD1 TRBJ1-4 . TRBV7-9 TGTGCCAGCAGCCCCCCCGACAGGGGATCCGAAAAACTGTTTTTT CASSPPDRGSEKLFF
. TRBJ1-1 . TRBV28 TGTGCCAGTTCTACCCCGACAGTGCGCACTGAAGCTTTCTTT CASSTPTVRTEAFF
. TRBJ1-3 . TRBV7-9 TGTGCCAGCAGCTTAGCACGTCAGGGGCGGAACACCATATATTTT CASSLARQGRNTIYF
. TRBJ1-2 . TRBV27 TGTGCCAGCAGTTTAGGACGGGAATATGGCTACACCTTC CASSLGREYGYTF
TRBD1 TRBJ1-2 . TRBV5-1 TGCGCCAGCAGCAACCTTCAGACAGGGAGAGGCTACACCTTC CASSNLQTGRGYTF
. TRBJ1-1 . TRBV14 TGTGCCAGCAGCCATCCGAATCTAGCACGCTCGAACACTGAAGCTTTCTTT CASSHPNLARSNTEAFF
. TRBJ2-1 . TRBV24-1 TGTGCCACCAGTGATCAGAAACATGAGCAGTTCTTC CATSDQKHEQFF
. TRBJ2-3 . TRBV30 TGTGCCTGGAGTTTAGGGGGGGGCACAGATACGCAGTATTTT CAWSLGGGTDTQYF
TRBD2 TRBJ2-1 few TRBV6-1 TGTGCCAGCAGTGAATTCAGGGGACTAGCTAATAATGAGCAGTTCTTC CASSEFRGLANNEQFF